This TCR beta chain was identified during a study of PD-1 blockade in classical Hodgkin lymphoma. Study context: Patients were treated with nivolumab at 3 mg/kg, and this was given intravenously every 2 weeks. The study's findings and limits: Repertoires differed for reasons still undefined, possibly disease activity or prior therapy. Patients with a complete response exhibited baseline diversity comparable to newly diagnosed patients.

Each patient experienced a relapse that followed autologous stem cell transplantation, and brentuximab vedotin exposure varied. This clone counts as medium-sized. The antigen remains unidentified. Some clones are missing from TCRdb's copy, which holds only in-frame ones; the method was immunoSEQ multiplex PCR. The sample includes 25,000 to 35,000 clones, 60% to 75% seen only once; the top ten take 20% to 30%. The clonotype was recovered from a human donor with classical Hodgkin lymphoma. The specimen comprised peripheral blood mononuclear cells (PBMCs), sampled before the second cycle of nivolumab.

CDR3 DNA: TGCGCCAGCAGCCAAGATACAACGGGGTCCACTGAAGCTTTCTTT. Protein product: CASSQDTTGSTEAFF. The genes are TRBV4-3 and TRBJ1-1; D call uncertain. CDR1 is LGHNA and CDR2 is YSLEER in the germline V gene. There are 15 residues in the CDR3. V was cut by 0 bases and J by 4 bases, with 12 bases left in between.